The clone carrying this TCR beta chain came up a few times. Its cognate antigen is unknown. Trimming stripped 2 bases from V and 4 bases from J, with 12 bases between. Per the germline V gene, CDR1 is SGDLS and CDR2 is YYNGEE. This CDR3 has 14 amino acids. The data stem from a study of blood T cells in healthy people across ages. Overall study context: Template switching captured about one barcoded beta molecule per two T cells.

Primed by a sample-barcoded 5' primer and a J-beta primer mix, a second PCR proceeded for 7 to 11 cycles. Unique molecular identifiers of 12 random nucleotides labeled each cDNA. MiXCR, run by TCRdb on the 5' RACE reads, gives a single entry per CDR3 protein. This table has around 800,000 distinct CDR3 sequences, around 42% appearing once. Study-wide results and limits: Both naive CD4+ cell counts and diversity were greater in long-lived donors than in aged donors.

This TCR derives from a man in his 60s in good health. The rearrangement links TRBV9 to TRBJ1-2; maybe TRBD1 (6 bases). Material: blood. The CDR3 DNA follows: TGTGCCAGCAGCGTTGAGGGACACACCTATGGCTACACCTTC. It yields the protein CASSVEGHTYGYTF. The full variable domain, its missing parts supplied by reference TRBV9 and TRBJ1-2, is DSGVTQTPKHLITATGQRVTLRCSPRSGDLSVYWYQQSLDQGLQFLIQYYNGEERAKGNILERFSAQQFPDLHSELNLSSLELGDSALYFCASSVEGHTYGYTFGSGTRLTVV.